One and the same sample provided the 9 T cell receptor beta chains below, sequenced in a study of CD8 T cells in Susac syndrome. Random-hexamer reverse transcription was applied to roughly 0.5 to 1 ug RNA. MiXCR, applied by TCRdb to the immunoSEQ multiplex PCR reads, yields one record per CDR3 protein. This sample has some 140,000 distinct CDR3 sequences, with 85% to 95% found just once. The specimen was CD8+ T cells from PBMCs. These receptors were collected from a human donor with Susac syndrome.

This chain links TRBV7-9 with TRBJ2-3; TRBD2 is a possible D gene (6 bases). The CDR3 extends over 15 amino acids. Between the trimmed V and J ends, which lost 5 bases and 2 bases, there was a span of 14 bases. The V gene's germline CDR1 is SEHNR and CDR2 FQNEAQ (reference sequence). CDR3 in DNA: TGTGCCAGCAGCCCTTGGGCGGGGCACACAGATACGCAGTATTTT. Translated, it gives CASSPWAGHTDTQYF.

This clonotype occurred once. The rearrangement links TRBV18 to TRBJ1-1; no firm D call. The CDR3 is 14 residues long. Trimming pared 5 bases from V and 1 base from J, leaving 11 bases between. Germline V gene sequence: CDR1 KGHSH, CDR2 LQKENI. The DNA of the CDR3 is TGTGCCAGCTCAGGGTTAACAGAGAACACTGAAGCTTTCTTT. Residues: CASSGLTENTEAFF.

This clonotype was observed once. The chain is built from TRBV3-1 and TRBJ2-7, with D perhaps TRBD2 (6 bases). The CDR3 is made up of 14 amino acids. V was clipped by 6 bases and J by 0 bases, with 12 bases between them. Germline lookup yields CDR1 LGHDT and CDR2 YNNKEL (reference sequence). CDR3 loop: CASSPVADSYEQYF. The CDR3 DNA reads TGTGCCAGCAGTCCTGTAGCGGACTCCTACGAGCAGTACTTC.

The CDR3 protein is CATSKQGPYEQYF. Here the CDR3 DNA reads TGTGCCACCAGCAAGCAGGGACCATACGAGCAGTACTTC. The chain couples TRBV15 to TRBJ2-7; D is tentatively TRBD1 or TRBD2 (5 bases each). V was pared by 4 bases and J by 4 bases, with 11 bases between. Germline CDR1 LNHNV, CDR2 YYDKDF (reference sequence). The CDR3 sequence is 13 residues long.

The chain carries TRBV20-1 and TRBJ2-5; 9 bases map to TRBD2. The CDR3 length is 16 residues. V was clipped by 3 bases and J by 4 bases; unmatched bases: 12. Germline assignment: CDR1 DFQATT and CDR2 SNEGSKA (reference sequence). This chain's CDR3 is CSASTWGGRAGETQYF. CDR3 nucleotide sequence: TGCAGTGCTAGCACTTGGGGCGGGAGGGCCGGAGAGACCCAGTACTTC.

V is TRBV20-1 and J is TRBJ2-7, with unresolved D. This CDR3 is 14 amino acids long. V was shortened by 0 bases and J by 1 base, with 10 bases between the two germline ends. Germline V gene sequence: CDR1 DFQATT, CDR2 SNEGSKA (reference sequence). This CDR3 is CSARDLDLSYEQYF. The CDR3 region has the DNA TGCAGTGCTAGAGATCTCGACCTATCCTACGAGCAGTACTTC.

The rearrangement links TRBV30 to TRBJ2-7; D is unclear. Germline loops: CDR1 GTSNPN, CDR2 SVGIG (reference sequence). The CDR3 has 11 residues. V was cut by 0 bases and J by 3 bases, with 3 bases left in between. This CDR3 is CAWSVDYEQYF. CDR3 nucleotides: TGTGCCTGGAGTGTCGACTACGAGCAGTACTTC.

The chain has TRBV12-3 or TRBV12-4 and TRBJ2-1; 7 bases are shared with TRBD1. Losses at the gene ends were 5 bases for V and 3 bases for J; bases not matched to a gene: 7. CDR3 size: 15 residues. CDR3 sequence: CASSQGQYRYNEQFF. The CDR3 DNA sequence: TGTGCCAGCAGTCAGGGACAGTATCGCTACAATGAGCAGTTCTTC.

The chain carries TRBV3-1 and TRBJ1-1; D possibly corresponds to TRBD1 (6 bases). The length of the CDR3 is 15 residues. CDR1 LGHDT and CDR2 YNNKEL come from the germline V gene (reference sequence). The V end lost 0 bases, the J end lost 5 bases, and 13 bases lay between the germline ends. The CDR3 sequence: CASSQDFAGATEAFF. CDR3 nucleotides: TGTGCCAGCAGCCAAGATTTCGCAGGGGCGACTGAAGCTTTCTTT.